The 5 T cell receptor beta chains reported below all come from one sample, sequenced in a study of T cells after yellow fever vaccination (dated by TCRdb to between 2017 and 2020). The library was produced with 5' RACE. These reads were obtained on an Illumina NovaSeq 6000. Using fastp trimming at Q25 and MiXCR clonotype assembly, TCRdb reanalyzed the public sequencing data and kept in-frame beta chains. CDR3 protein sequences are deduplicated, and each keeps its most common genes and DNA. This sample is represented by over 300,000 distinct CDR3 sequences; roughly 4.3% of them were singletons. The leading ten clones occupy 20% to 25% of the sample. The sample's treatment or condition, from its label and the paper: live attenuated yellow fever vaccine strain. The material sequenced was PBMCs, taken 5 days after the yellow fever booster vaccination. Source of these receptors: a man aged 18 to 29 who received the YFV17D yellow fever vaccine.

This clonotype was seen ten or more times. The chain links TRBV12-3 or TRBV12-4 to TRBJ1-1; D unclear. This CDR3 has 12 amino acids. Trimming removed 5 bases from V and 8 bases from J, with 12 bases in between. The CDR3 bases are TGTGCCAGCAGTGATACCAGGTCGGAAGCTTTCTTT. Protein product: CASSDTRSEAFF.

This rearrangement joins TRBV5-5 to TRBJ2-5; 9 nucleotides agree with TRBD2. Trimming cost V 4 bases and J 4 bases; bases outside gene matches: 5. Germline assignment: CDR1 SGHKS and CDR2 YYEKEE (reference sequence). This CDR3 spans 14 amino acids. The CDR3 nucleotides are TGTGCCAGCAGCCTCTATAGCGGGGGAGAGACCCAGTACTTC. Protein sequence: CASSLYSGGETQYF.

The chain carries TRBV5-1 and TRBJ2-3; TRBD1 agrees at 8 bases. This CDR3 is 15 amino acids long. The V gene's germline CDR1 is SGHRS and CDR2 YFSETQ. With 4 bases clipped from V and 2 bases from J, the junction kept 6 bases outside the gene matches. CDR3 in amino acids: CASSVRDRYTDTQYF. CDR3 nucleotides: TGCGCCAGCAGCGTTCGGGACAGGTACACAGATACGCAGTATTTT. Variable domain in full (rest from reference TRBV5-1 and TRBJ2-3): KAGVTQTPRYLIKTRGQQVTLSCSPISGHRSVSWYQQTPGQGLQFLFEYFSETQRNKGNFPGRFSGRQFSNSRSEMNVSTLELGDSALYLCASSVRDRYTDTQYFGPGTRLTVL.

The chain joins TRBV20-1 to TRBJ2-1, with D unclear. The CDR3 runs to 14 residues. The ends were cut back, 5 bases at V and 2 bases at J, with 13 bases in the middle. Germline-derived CDR1 and CDR2 are DFQATT and SNEGSKA (reference sequence). Written as DNA, the CDR3 is TGCAGTGCTCTTGTGCCTACTCCCTACAATGAGCAGTTCTTC. It is translated as CSALVPTPYNEQFF.

This clonotype was counted only a few times. The rearrangement uses TRBV7-6 and TRBJ2-5, with D possibly being TRBD2 (6 bases). The V gene lost 5 bases and the J gene lost 2 bases, with 15 bases spanning the gap. Germline V lookup: CDR1 SGHVS, CDR2 FNYEAQ. The CDR3 runs to 15 residues. CDR3: CASSHWAGFQETQYF. Here the CDR3 DNA reads TGTGCCAGCAGCCACTGGGCGGGATTTCAAGAGACCCAGTACTTC. The entire variable domain, with the rest obtained from reference TRBV7-6 and TRBJ2-5, is as follows: GAGVSQSPRYKVTKRGQDVALRCDPISGHVSLYWYRQALGQGPEFLTYFNYEAQQDKSGLPNDRFSAERPEGSISTLTIQRTEQRDSAMYRCASSHWAGFQETQYFGPGTRLLVL.